This T cell receptor beta chain is from a study of T-cell memory formation after mild COVID-19 (dated by TCRdb to the early 2020s). Study-wide context: TCR sequence clusters from the two donors were found to be largely donor specific. Two young, previously healthy adult volunteers made up the cohort, one male and one female. Longitudinal TCRalpha and TCRbeta repertoire sequencing tracked T-cell clones expanding and contracting after mild COVID-19 in a couple of donors. Overall results and qualifications from the work: Whether the second-wave clones peaking on day 37 were SARS-CoV-2 specific was not confirmed. From day 15 to 85, contracting clones showed balanced CD4/CD8 phenotypes, whereas a second wave of clones that expanded from day 15 to 37 leaned towards CD4+. Only a couple of mild cases were covered by the study, and larger cohorts that include severe cases with pre-infection samples were considered necessary. The detection of some responding clones in pre-infection memory suggests that pre-existing cross-reactive memory T cells joined the SARS-CoV-2 response. Contracting CD4+ clones appeared mostly in the CM and EM memory subsets, whereas CD8+ clones were enriched in EMRA.

Sequencing instrument: Illumina NovaSeq 6000. TCRalpha and TCRbeta cDNA libraries were constructed by 5'RACE with constant-segment primers, with sample barcodes and unique molecular identifiers being introduced. RNA was extracted from every sample with Trizol reagent. Amplification of the libraries took two PCR steps, and the second step added a second sample barcode plus Illumina TruSeq adapters. Libraries were sequenced on an Illumina NovaSeq with 2 x 150 bp paired-end reads. The study's own analysis went as follows. Demultiplexing of reads and collapsing into UMI-guided consensus sequences were performed with migec v1.2.7. Using mixcr v2.1.11, the UMI consensuses were aligned to TRA and TRB V and J templates and assembled into clonotypes. A clonotype was counted as expanded or contracted only if both edgeR and NoisET called the change significant, with noise models trained on biological replicates. For edgeR calls, the thresholds were a false discovery rate-adjusted p below 0.01 and a log2 fold-change of 1. As an exploratory analysis of dynamics, max-normalized trajectories of the 1000 most abundant clonotypes were examined by PCA with hierarchical clustering. Separately sequenced CD4+ and CD8+ repertoires were used to assign a CD4 or CD8 phenotype to each responding clone. The public sequencing data were trimmed at Q25 with fastp and processed into clonotypes with MiXCR by TCRdb, which kept only in-frame beta chains. Records with the same CDR3 protein are collapsed into one entry carrying the most frequent genes and DNA. V and J calls and clone size were set by TCRdb, not the authors. For this sample the table gives roughly 550,000 distinct CDR3 sequences, of which about 20% were detected only once. The ten largest clones add up to under 15% of the sample.

Taken from cysteine to phenylalanine, the CDR3 has 15 residues. The only DNA kept is the CDR3, 45 bases in frame from the first base. Relative to germline, V is 2 bases shorter and J is 1 base shorter, with 11 bases between their ends. According to the germline V gene, CDR1 reads MNHEY and CDR2 reads SVGAGI. Ficoll-Paque density gradient centrifugation was used to isolate PBMCs. A remark on this clonotype: The clone's antigen remains unknown. Per-nucleotide qualities are absent, and no much larger clonotype sits a single base away.

Sequencing was done on a sample of PBMCs or a T cell subset sorted from them (not recorded which). The source of this sequence is an adult woman who had mild COVID-19 (a few samples of this study predate the infection). The sample titles of this study are shuffled in the database, so cell type and time point are left out; the donor was told from shared clones. The V gene is TRBV6-5 and the J gene is TRBJ1-1; the D gene is unclear. The CDR3 region reads CASSYGGRGNTEAFF. The bases are TGTGCCAGCAGTTACGGTGGACGGGGGAACACTGAAGCTTTCTTT.